This is a list of T cell receptor beta chains from one sample in a study of STAT5B mutations in CD4+ large granular lymphocyte leukemia. The method was immunoSEQ multiplex PCR; TCRdb's version includes in-frame clones alone and lacks a portion of them. The sample records nearly 35,000 clones, about 65% being singletons. Sequencing used CD4+ T cells from blood buffy coats. The receptor source for this set is a human donor in good health. Each CDR3 is given with its conserved first and last residue. The order of the fields is D gene, V gene, J gene, clone size, CDR3 protein, CDR3 DNA. A D gene is named only where the DNA matches it firmly. For some rows the clone size is stated as once, few or many, or as a class when expanded; others skip it.

d_gene: TRBD1; v_gene: TRBV12-5; j_gene: TRBJ1-6; abundance: NA; CDR3aa: CASGLVQGGNTPLHF; CDR3nt: TGTGCTAGTGGTTTGGTACAAGGGGGCAACACACCCCTCCACTTT
d_gene: TRBD1; v_gene: TRBV5-1; j_gene: TRBJ1-2; abundance: NA; CDR3aa: CASSLGGTGANYGYTF; CDR3nt: TGCGCCAGCAGCTTGGGGGGGACAGGAGCTAACTATGGCTACACCTTC
d_gene: NA; v_gene: TRBV28; j_gene: TRBJ2-1; abundance: NA; CDR3aa: CASSLSAGGGYNEQFF; CDR3nt: TGTGCCAGCAGTTTATCGGCTGGAGGGGGTTACAATGAGCAGTTCTTC
d_gene: NA; v_gene: TRBV6-1; j_gene: TRBJ1-1; abundance: NA; CDR3aa: CASSARQTEAFF; CDR3nt: TGTGCCAGCAGTGCCCGACAGACTGAAGCTTTCTTT
d_gene: NA; v_gene: TRBV19; j_gene: TRBJ1-5; abundance: once; CDR3aa: CASSPRRQAAENQPQHF; CDR3nt: TGTGCCAGTAGTCCTCGCCGCCAGGCGGCAGAGAATCAGCCCCAGCATTTT
d_gene: NA; v_gene: TRBV7-2; j_gene: TRBJ1-1; abundance: NA; CDR3aa: CASSPGPQNTEAFF; CDR3nt: TGTGCCAGCAGCCCGGGACCACAGAACACTGAAGCTTTCTTT
d_gene: NA; v_gene: TRBV4-3; j_gene: TRBJ2-3; abundance: NA; CDR3aa: CASSQVSSPLGGTQYF; CDR3nt: TGCGCCAGCAGCCAAGTTTCGTCACCACTAGGCGGTACGCAGTATTTT
d_gene: NA; v_gene: TRBV10-2; j_gene: TRBJ1-5; abundance: NA; CDR3aa: CASSEQGKQPQHF; CDR3nt: TGCGCCAGCAGTGAGCAGGGGAAGCAGCCCCAGCATTTT
d_gene: NA; v_gene: TRBV7-3; j_gene: TRBJ2-5; abundance: NA; CDR3aa: CASSLGLRQETQYF; CDR3nt: TGTGCCAGCAGCTTAGGTCTACGCCAAGAGACCCAGTACTTC
d_gene: TRBD1; v_gene: TRBV6-6; j_gene: TRBJ1-3; abundance: NA; CDR3aa: CASSLQGAAGNTIYF; CDR3nt: TGTGCCAGCAGTCTTCAGGGGGCGGCCGGAAACACCATATATTTT
d_gene: NA; v_gene: TRBV9; j_gene: TRBJ2-3; abundance: NA; CDR3aa: CASSVGGGPTQDTQYF; CDR3nt: TGTGCCAGCAGCGTAGGAGGGGGACCCACACAAGATACGCAGTATTTT